Below, 16 T cell receptor beta chains from the same sample are listed, as sequenced in a study of OX40 agonist ivuxolimab in advanced cancers. The repertoire was sequenced with immunoSEQ multiplex PCR; TCRdb's copy has only in-frame clones and lacks some. Among 75,000 to 95,000 clones, more than 80% were seen once, and the ten largest hold 0.2% to 0.25%. The sample consisted of CD4+ or CD8+ T cells sorted from blood, taken in a trial of the OX40 agonist ivuxolimab. Receptors were obtained from an adult with an advanced solid tumor such as melanoma, head and neck, liver or kidney cancer.

This sequence joins TRBV28 and TRBJ1-1; 7 positions agree with TRBD1. This CDR3 is built from 13 residues. Trimming removed 6 bases from V and 7 bases from J; junction bases left unmatched: 8. Germline V gene sequence: CDR1 MDHEN, CDR2 SYDVKM. The CDR3 bases are TGTGCCAGCAGACAAACAGGGGATAGTGAAGCTTTCTTT. Its protein is CASRQTGDSEAFF.

The chain employs TRBV7-9 and TRBJ2-3, with a tentative D call TRBD2 (5 bases). V lost 2 bases and J lost 2, with 14 bases in between. This CDR3 comprises 16 residues. The germline V gene has CDR1 SEHNR and CDR2 FQNEAQ (reference sequence). CDR3 coding DNA: TGTGCCAGCAGCTTATTTTCGGGGTTGATCACAGATACGCAGTATTTT. Translated, it gives CASSLFSGLITDTQYF.

V gene TRBV28 combines with J gene TRBJ2-3; 9 positions agree with TRBD1. Unmatched junction bases numbered 14, after V lost 7 bases and J lost 6 bases. The CDR3 totals 16 residues. CDR1 and CDR2 from the germline V gene are MDHEN and SYDVKM. The CDR3 DNA is TGTGCCAGCAACCCCCCGACAGGGGGAGATAGGGATACGCAGTATTTT. Protein sequence: CASNPPTGGDRDTQYF.

The rearrangement links TRBV28 to TRBJ2-7; weak D call: TRBD1 (7 bases). Germline V lookup: CDR1 MDHEN, CDR2 SYDVKM. The CDR3 is 13 amino acids. V lost 5 bases to trimming and J lost 5 bases, with 13 bases between them. CDR3: CASSLQGRHEQYV. The CDR3 DNA is TGTGCCAGCAGTCTACAGGGGAGGCACGAGCAGTACGTC.

The table lists this clone with a few counts. The chain combines TRBV6-5 with TRBJ1-5, with D possibly being TRBD1 (5 bases). The CDR3 has 13 amino acids. Per the germline V gene, CDR1 is MNHEY and CDR2 is SVGAGI. Deletions cut 0 bases from V and 10 bases from J, with 10 bases between. CDR3 protein: CASSYSRGVPQHF. Here the CDR3 DNA reads TGTGCCAGCAGTTACTCGAGAGGGGTACCCCAGCATTTT.

Comment on this clone: This specimen includes other DNA sequences encoding the same CDR3. This chain connects TRBV5-1 to TRBJ2-3; the D is unclear. Germline V gives CDR1 SGHRS, CDR2 YFSETQ. The ends were cut back, 2 bases at V and 0 bases at J, with 7 bases in the middle. This CDR3 has 14 amino acids. The CDR3 nucleotides read TGCGCCAGCAGCTTATTTCTAAGCACAGATACGCAGTATTTT. Protein sequence: CASSLFLSTDTQYF.

The genes are TRBV15 and TRBJ1-5; tentative D call: TRBD1 (6 bases). The germline V gene has CDR1 LNHNV and CDR2 YYDKDF (reference sequence). The CDR3 consists of 17 residues. V was trimmed by 0 bases and J by 9 bases, leaving 21 bases between them. CDR3: CATSRETQGLTPRPQHF. CDR3 in DNA: TGTGCCACCAGCAGAGAAACACAGGGTTTAACCCCCCGGCCCCAGCATTTT.

This chain uses TRBV2 with TRBJ2-7, with a possible D match to TRBD2 (6 bases). The CDR3 covers 12 residues. Germline lookup yields CDR1 SNHLY and CDR2 FYNNEI. V lost 6 bases, J lost 7 bases, and 13 bases lay in between. DNA of the CDR3: TGTGCCAGCAGAACCGGGACTGGGGAGCAGTACGTC. Its translation: CASRTGTGEQYV.

This clone was counted only a few times. This chain connects TRBV2 to TRBJ2-7, with D perhaps TRBD1 (5 bases). Trimming took off 2 bases at V and 2 bases at J, with 10 bases between the two ends. The germline V gene has CDR1 SNHLY and CDR2 FYNNEI. The CDR3 consists of 14 residues. The DNA for the CDR3 is TGTGCCAGCAGTGAACAGGGCAGGACCTACGAGCAGTACTTC. This encodes CASSEQGRTYEQYF. The full variable domain, completed using reference TRBV2 and TRBJ2-7, is EPEVTQTPSHQVTQMGQEVILRCVPISNHLYFYWYRQILGQKVEFLVSFYNNEISEKSEIFDDQFSVERPDGSNFTLKIRSTKLEDSAMYFCASSEQGRTYEQYFGPGTRLTVT.

V gene TRBV27 combines with J gene TRBJ2-7; 7 bases line up with TRBD2. CDR1 is MNHEY, CDR2 SMNVEV, per germline (reference sequence). Losses at the gene ends were 0 bases for V and 2 bases for J; bases not matched to a gene: 22. CDR3 length equals 21 residues. The DNA of the CDR3 is TGTGCCAGCAGTTTATCCCCCCCGCGGGCTAGCGGCCAGAGGGAGCCCTACGAGCAGTACTTC. Translation gives CASSLSPPRASGQREPYEQYF.

This sequence joins TRBV9 and TRBJ2-3, with 12 bases that match TRBD2. Germline CDR1 and CDR2: SGDLS and YYNGEE. The ends lost 4 bases at V and 7 bases at J; junction bases unmatched: 7. There are 15 residues in the CDR3. The CDR3 protein is CASSSLAGGLNTQYF. In nucleotides, the CDR3 is TGTGCCAGCAGCTCACTAGCGGGGGGCCTAAATACGCAGTATTTT.

The chain joins TRBV5-1 to TRBJ2-3, with D maybe TRBD1 (5 bases). Per germline, CDR1 SGHRS and CDR2 YFSETQ. There are 16 residues in the CDR3. Between the trimmed V and J ends, which lost 8 bases and 2 bases, there was a span of 21 bases. This CDR3 is CASKTSPDSYTDTQYF. The CDR3 DNA reads as TGCGCCAGTAAGACCTCGCCCGACAGCTACACAGATACGCAGTATTTT.

Only one count was recorded for this clone. This chain connects TRBV6-1 to TRBJ1-4, with 7 bases identical to TRBD1. Germline V gene data show CDR1 as MNHNS and CDR2 as SASEGT. The CDR3 spans 14 residues. V trimming: 4 bases; J trimming: 7 bases; junction bases outside the gene matches: 6. The CDR3 region has the DNA TGTGCCAGCAGTGGCAGGGGGTTGGTTGAAAAACTGTTTTTT. This encodes CASSGRGLVEKLFF.

J is TRBJ2-1 and V is TRBV6-6, with D possibly called TRBD1 or TRBD2 (5 bases each). The CDR3 has 11 residues. The germline V and J ends were trimmed by 8 bases and 13 bases, with 15 bases remaining between them. CDR1 and CDR2 (germline): MNHNY, SVGAGI (reference sequence). DNA for the CDR3: TGTGCCAGCTTACTTCTGGGACGACAGTTCTTC. Translating it yields CASLLLGRQFF.

This chain links TRBV5-1 with TRBJ1-2; D is possibly TRBD1 (6 bases). Germline CDR1 is SGHRS and CDR2 is YFSETQ. Trimming removed 0 bases at V and 4 bases at J, with 13 bases between. The CDR3 length is 15 residues. CDR3 sequence: CASSLGSRGSYGYTF. The CDR3 DNA reads as TGCGCCAGCAGCTTGGGTTCCAGGGGTTCCTATGGCTACACCTTC.

This clone was detected only a few times. CDR3 DNA sequence: TGTGCCAGTAGGCCGGGACAGGGGGCTGGTGGGGGCAATCAGCCCCAGCATTTT. This translates into CASRPGQGAGGGNQPQHF. The chain uses TRBV19 and TRBJ1-5, with 12 nucleotides matching TRBD1. From germline, CDR1 is LNHDA and CDR2 SQIVND (reference sequence). V was clipped by 6 bases and J by 2 bases; unmatched bases: 11. CDR3 length equals 18 residues. Looking up the rest from reference TRBV19 and TRBJ1-5 gives the full variable domain: DGGITQSPKYLFRKEGQNVTLSCEQNLNHDAMYWYRQDPGQGLRLIYYSQIVNDFQKGDIAEGYSVSREKKESFPLTVTSAQKNPTAFYLCASRPGQGAGGGNQPQHFGDGTRLSIL.